These T cell receptor beta chains were read from a single sample in a study of OX40 agonist ivuxolimab in advanced cancers. Assay: immunoSEQ multiplex PCR; the TCRdb copy retains only in-frame clones and omits some. The repertoire has approximately 14,000 clones, about 60% of them found once; the top ten carry 7% to 9%. The specimen was CD4+ or CD8+ T cells sorted from blood, collected in a trial of the OX40 agonist ivuxolimab. All receptors come from an adult with an advanced solid tumor such as melanoma, head and neck, liver or kidney cancer. Each CDR3 is given with its conserved first and last residue. D genes are given only for firm matches. Expanded clones are given a class, and other clones once, few, many or no size at all.

>TRBV2|TRBJ1-4|NA|NA
CASRSTIRGDNEKLFF
TGTGCCAGCCGATCCACGATACGGGGGGATAATGAAAAACTGTTTTTT
>TRBV7-9|TRBJ1-1|NA|NA
CASSREGSTEAFF
TGTGCCAGCAGCCGAGAGGGTAGCACTGAAGCTTTCTTT
>TRBV6-4|TRBJ2-6|TRBD1|NA
CASSPGQGNFFGANVLTF
TGTGCCAGCAGTCCGGGACAGGGCAATTTCTTTGGGGCCAACGTCCTGACTTTC
>TRBV2|TRBJ2-5|TRBD1|few
CASSVQGFQETQYF
TGTGCCAGCAGCGTACAGGGGTTTCAAGAGACCCAGTACTTC
>TRBV7-6|TRBJ2-1|TRBD2|NA
CASSLRGGHTREQFF
TGTGCCAGCAGCTTGCGGGGGGGCCATACGAGGGAGCAGTTCTTC
>TRBV19|TRBJ2-7|NA|NA
CASSMGLGSYEQYF
TGTGCCAGTAGTATGGGGTTGGGGAGCTACGAGCAGTACTTC
>TRBV19|TRBJ2-2|TRBD1|few
CASSHGRDRGRRAGELFF
TGTGCCAGTAGCCACGGCCGGGACAGGGGGCGCAGGGCCGGGGAGCTGTTTTTT
>TRBV4-2|TRBJ1-3|TRBD1|NA
CASNDREVDTIYF
TGTGCCAGCAACGACAGGGAGGTGGACACCATATATTTT
>TRBV7-2|TRBJ2-1|NA|NA
CASSSTGSSYNEQFF
TGTGCCAGCAGCTCCACCGGGAGCTCCTACAATGAGCAGTTCTTC
>TRBV29-1|TRBJ2-2|TRBD1|NA
CSVEDLGNRGLFF
TGCAGCGTTGAAGATCTTGGGAACAGGGGCCTGTTTTTT
>TRBV6-1|TRBJ1-4|TRBD1|NA
CASGTGRWEKLFF
TGTGCCAGCGGGACAGGGCGATGGGAAAAACTGTTTTTT
>TRBV7-6|TRBJ2-5|NA|NA
CASSLLPGVRETQYF
TGTGCCAGCAGTTTGCTGCCAGGGGTACGAGAGACCCAGTACTTC
>TRBV29-1|TRBJ2-2|NA|NA
CSVEGGRAGELFF
TGCAGCGTTGAGGGGGGCCGAGCCGGGGAGCTGTTTTTT
>TRBV6-5|TRBJ2-6|NA|few
CASSYSVPSGANVLTF
TGTGCCAGCAGTTACTCGGTGCCCTCTGGGGCCAACGTCCTGACTTTC
>TRBV7-9|TRBJ2-7|TRBD2|NA
CASSGGLQTHYEQYF
TGTGCCAGCAGCGGGGGACTACAGACCCACTACGAGCAGTACTTC
>TRBV5-5|TRBJ2-7|NA|NA
CASSLQRGYEQYF
TGTGCCAGCAGCTTGCAGAGGGGTTACGAGCAGTACTTC
>TRBV19|TRBJ1-1|NA|NA
CASPREANTEAFF
TGTGCCAGCCCCCGTGAGGCGAACACTGAAGCTTTCTTT
>TRBV4-3|TRBJ2-1|NA|NA
CASSQDRAYNEQFF
TGCGCCAGCAGCCAAGATCGGGCCTACAATGAGCAGTTCTTC
>TRBV7-9|TRBJ2-7|NA|NA
CASSFGVYEQYF
TGTGCCAGCAGCTTTGGGGTTTACGAGCAGTACTTC
>TRBV7-9|TRBJ1-1|NA|NA
CASSERTEPWAEAFF
TGTGCCAGCAGCGAACGGACGGAACCGTGGGCTGAAGCTTTCTTT
>TRBV30|TRBJ2-7|TRBD2|NA
CAWSVALGREGEQYF
TGTGCCTGGAGTGTAGCTTTGGGGCGGGAGGGGGAGCAGTACTTC
>TRBV27|TRBJ1-5|NA|NA
CASSLSGFNQPQHF
TGTGCCAGCAGTTTATCGGGGTTCAATCAGCCCCAGCATTTT
>TRBV7-3|TRBJ1-1|NA|NA
CASSPRTEYTEAFF
TGTGCCAGCAGCCCGAGGACAGAGTACACTGAAGCTTTCTTT
>TRBV28|TRBJ1-5|NA|NA
CASSLVGDSNQPQHF
TGTGCCAGCAGTTTAGTGGGAGATAGCAATCAGCCCCAGCATTTT
>TRBV6-5|TRBJ2-7|NA|NA
CATTRRGRDSYEQYF
TGTGCCACCACCCGGCGGGGCCGGGACTCCTACGAGCAGTACTTC
>TRBV6-6|TRBJ2-1|TRBD1|NA
CASSLTDREYNEQFF
TGTGCCAGCAGCTTAACGGACAGGGAATACAATGAGCAGTTCTTC
>TRBV7-2|TRBJ1-5|NA|NA
CASSLGNQPQHF
TGTGCCAGCAGCTTGGGCAATCAGCCCCAGCATTTT
>TRBV2|TRBJ1-5|NA|NA
CASSFIAGRGNQPQHF
TGTGCCAGCAGCTTTATCGCAGGGAGGGGCAATCAGCCCCAGCATTTT